These 20 T cell receptor beta chains came from one sample sequenced in a study of T cells after yellow fever vaccination (dated by TCRdb to the late 2010s). Library generation was performed with 5' RACE. Sequencer: Illumina HiSeq 2500. The raw public data were reprocessed by TCRdb itself: fastp quality trimming at Q25, MiXCR clonotype calling, in-frame beta chains only. Every distinct CDR3 protein forms one entry, paired with its most common genes and DNA. For this sample there are around 500,000 distinct CDR3 sequences; 21% appear just once. The ten largest clones add up to approximately 16% of the sample. In light of the paper, this sample's treatment or condition label describes: live attenuated yellow fever vaccine strain. This material consisted of PBMCs, taken 21 days after the first yellow fever vaccination. The receptors were gathered from a man aged 18 to 29 who received the YFV17D yellow fever vaccine.

This clonotype appeared a few times. The gene calls are TRBV6-2 or TRBV6-3 and TRBJ2-1; D might be TRBD2 (6 bases). V was clipped by 1 base and J by 0 bases, with 10 bases between them. The germline gives CDR1 MNHEY, CDR2 SVGEGT. CDR3 length: 16 amino acids. CDR3 nucleotides: TGTGCCAGCAGTTACTGGCGGGGTTCCTCCTACAATGAGCAGTTCTTC. Protein sequence: CASSYWRGSSYNEQFF.

This clonotype came up a few times. The J gene is TRBJ1-1, the V gene TRBV5-8; 8 nucleotides line up with TRBD1. This CDR3 has 17 residues. Losses at the gene ends were 0 bases for V and 4 bases for J; bases not matched to a gene: 11. Germline loops: CDR1 SGHTS, CDR2 YDEGEE. The CDR3 DNA sequence: TGTGCCAGCAGCTTGGTCGTGCAGGGGGCGGGTTTCACTGAAGCTTTCTTT. Its translation: CASSLVVQGAGFTEAFF.

The chain combines TRBV5-1 with TRBJ1-5; unclear D gene. V lost 0 bases, J lost 3 bases, and 10 bases lay in between. The CDR3 sequence is 15 residues long. The germline gives CDR1 SGHRS, CDR2 YFSETQ. The CDR3 DNA sequence: TGCGCCAGCAGCTTGGTCGGAGGGTTCAATCAGCCCCAGCATTTT. Translation: CASSLVGGFNQPQHF.

This clonotype was recorded a few times. The rearrangement links TRBV5-5 to TRBJ2-1; D could derive from TRBD1 or TRBD2 (5 bases each). The CDR3 has 15 residues. V shed 5 bases and J shed 6 bases, with 18 bases lying between them. Per the germline V gene, CDR1 is SGHKS and CDR2 is YYEKEE (reference sequence). This CDR3 is CASSPWDVLRNEQFF. In DNA, the CDR3 is TGTGCCAGCAGTCCCTGGGACGTACTTCGCAATGAGCAGTTCTTC.

The CDR3 region has the DNA TGTGCCAGCAGCTTGGGTAGGGGTGTAATCTCCTATAATTCACCCCTCCACTTT. This encodes CASSLGRGVISYNSPLHF. The chain combines TRBV11-1 with TRBJ1-6; TRBD1 is a possible D gene (5 bases). Germline V CDR1 and CDR2: SGHAT, FQDESV (reference sequence). The CDR3 spans 18 residues. Trimming pared 3 bases from V and 0 bases from J, leaving 15 bases between.

The chain is built from TRBV5-1 and TRBJ2-3; 8 nucleotides align to TRBD1. The germline V gene has CDR1 SGHRS and CDR2 YFSETQ. After removal of 3 bases from V and 6 bases from J, the junction contained 6 bases not matched to a gene. The CDR3 loop spans 14 amino acids. The CDR3 protein is CASSSDSGGDTQYF. The CDR3 nucleotides read TGCGCCAGCAGCTCCGATTCAGGGGGCGATACGCAGTATTTT.

This clonotype occurred a few times. The chain couples TRBV4-3 to TRBJ1-5; D gene uncertain. V lost 0 bases to trimming and J lost 7 bases, with 7 bases between them. This CDR3 is 13 amino acids long. CDR1 is LGHNA, CDR2 YSLEER, per germline. In DNA, the CDR3 is TGCGCCAGCAGCCAAGATGAGGGACAGCCCCAGCATTTT. It codes for CASSQDEGQPQHF.

The table lists this clonotype with a few counts. The chain recombines TRBV20-1 with TRBJ2-7; the match to TRBD1 covers 8 bases. Germline lookup yields CDR1 DFQATT and CDR2 SNEGSKA (reference sequence). The CDR3 is 15 amino acids. With V trimmed by 5 bases and J by 3 bases, 12 bases remained unmatched. The DNA for the CDR3 is TGCAGTGCTTCCCACCTCTCGGGACAGGACTACGAGCAGTACTTC. It codes for CSASHLSGQDYEQYF.

The chain has TRBV2 and TRBJ2-3, with D tentatively TRBD1 or TRBD2 (5 bases each). The V gene's germline CDR1 is SNHLY and CDR2 FYNNEI. The V end lost 6 bases, the J end lost 4 bases, and 11 bases lay between the germline ends. The CDR3 sequence is 13 residues long. CDR3 loop: CASRRPGPDTQYF. For the CDR3, the DNA is TGTGCCAGCAGACGGCCGGGGCCAGATACGCAGTATTTT.

The rearrangement uses TRBV11-3 and TRBJ2-3; either TRBD1 or TRBD2 may fit D (5 bases each). The length of the CDR3 is 15 residues. V was shortened by 5 bases and J by 0 bases, with 12 bases between the two germline ends. Germline-derived CDR1 and CDR2 are SGHNT and YENEEA. The CDR3 loop is CASSPGTYSTDTQYF. Written as DNA, the CDR3 is TGTGCCAGCAGCCCAGGGACGTATAGCACAGATACGCAGTATTTT.

Here the CDR3 reads CSVAGQTNTGELFF. CDR3 nucleotide sequence: TGCAGCGTTGCGGGTCAGACGAACACCGGGGAGCTGTTTTTT. The chain joins TRBV29-1 to TRBJ2-2; D is unresolved. The CDR3 runs to 14 residues. V lost 4 bases and J lost 0, with 9 bases in between. From germline, CDR1 is SQVTM and CDR2 ANQGSEA.

This clonotype came up once. J is TRBJ1-4 and V is TRBV5-4; D not resolved. This CDR3 region has 15 residues. Trimming stripped 0 bases from V and 5 bases from J, with 11 bases between. Germline CDR1 SGHNT, CDR2 YYREEE (reference sequence). The CDR3 nucleotides read TGTGCCAGCAGCTTGGATAACGGCCGAAATGAAAAACTGTTTTTT. Translated: CASSLDNGRNEKLFF.

The rearrangement joins TRBV9 to TRBJ2-3, with TRBD1 matching 8 bases. V trimming: 4 bases; J trimming: 0 bases; junction bases outside the gene matches: 16. CDR3 size: 19 residues. Germline values: CDR1 SGDLS, CDR2 YYNGEE. The CDR3 loop is CASSPRTGTGTSSTDTQYF. CDR3 nucleotide sequence: TGTGCCAGCAGCCCCCGAACCGGGACAGGAACCTCTAGCACAGATACGCAGTATTTT.

This chain links TRBV4-2 with TRBJ2-3; 12 bases map to TRBD2. The CDR3 sequence is 16 residues long. The germline V gene has CDR1 LGHNA and CDR2 YNFKEQ. Losses at the gene ends were 3 bases for V and 0 bases for J; bases not matched to a gene: 1. The CDR3 region is CASSHGLAGSTDTQYF. The CDR3 DNA sequence: TGTGCCAGCAGCCACGGACTAGCGGGGAGCACAGATACGCAGTATTTT.

The chain uses TRBV12-3 or TRBV12-4 and TRBJ1-5; no clear D gene. The CDR3 has 13 amino acids. V lost 3 bases to trimming and J lost 6 bases, with 9 bases between them. The CDR3 DNA reads TGTGCCAGCAGTTTGATAGGAGGTCAGCCCCAGCATTTT. This gives the protein CASSLIGGQPQHF.

This clonotype has just a few counts. The chain uses TRBV29-1 and TRBJ2-7, with 8 bases identical to TRBD1. Germline CDR1 SQVTM, CDR2 ANQGSEA. The CDR3 extends over 12 amino acids. V was clipped by 7 bases and J by 9 bases; unmatched bases: 11. CDR3 sequence: CSAGQEKIVQYF. The CDR3 region has the DNA TGCAGCGCGGGACAGGAAAAAATCGTGCAGTACTTC.

Only a few counts were recorded for this clonotype. The chain recombines TRBV15 with TRBJ2-5; 9 bases match TRBD2. V lost 1 base to trimming and J lost 4 bases; unmatched junction nucleotides: 4. CDR3 length: 15 residues. Germline CDR1 LNHNV, CDR2 YYDKDF (reference sequence). This chain's CDR3 is CATSRGTSDSETQYF. CDR3 bases: TGTGCCACCAGCAGAGGGACTAGCGATTCAGAGACCCAGTACTTC. Full variable domain (remainder filled in from reference TRBV15 and TRBJ2-5): DAMVIQNPRYQVTQFGKPVTLSCSQTLNHNVMYWYQQKSSQAPKLLFHYYDKDFNNEADTPDNFQSRRPNTSFCFLDIRSPGLGDTAMYLCATSRGTSDSETQYFGPGTRLLVL.

This clonotype occurred once. This chain connects TRBV15 to TRBJ1-5; 7 bases map to TRBD1. J gave up 5 bases and V 3 bases, and 10 bases lay outside the gene matches. Germline values: CDR1 LNHNV, CDR2 YYDKDF (reference sequence). The CDR3 is 16 residues long. DNA for the CDR3: TGTGCCACCAGCAGTAACAGGGGAGGGCTCGATCAGCCCCAGCATTTT. It specifies CATSSNRGGLDQPQHF.

This rearrangement joins TRBV12-3 or TRBV12-4 to TRBJ2-2; 9 bases are shared with TRBD1. CDR3 length: 14 amino acids. V gave up 4 bases and J gave up 7 bases; unmatched junction bases: 4. CDR3 in DNA: TGTGCCAGCAGTTCGACAGGGGGGGGCGGGGAGCTGTTTTTT. Its translation: CASSSTGGGGELFF.

Many counts were recorded for this clonotype. The chain carries TRBV20-1 and TRBJ2-6; D uncertain. Between the trimmed V and J ends, which lost 2 bases and 0 bases, there was a span of 2 bases. Germline CDR1 and CDR2: DFQATT and SNEGSKA (reference sequence). This CDR3 is 13 amino acids long. The CDR3 loop reads CSARRSGANVLTF. The CDR3 DNA reads as TGCAGTGCTAGACGCTCTGGGGCCAACGTCCTGACTTTC.